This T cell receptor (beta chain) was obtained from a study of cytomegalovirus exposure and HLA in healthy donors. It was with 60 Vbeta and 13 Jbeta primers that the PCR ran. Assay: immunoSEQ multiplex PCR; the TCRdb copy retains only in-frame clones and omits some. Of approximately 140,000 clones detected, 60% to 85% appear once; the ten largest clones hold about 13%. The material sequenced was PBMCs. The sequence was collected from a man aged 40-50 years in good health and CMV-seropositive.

In DNA, the CDR3 is TGTGCCAGCAGCCAGGGACAGGGTTGGGACACCGGGGAGCTGTTTTTT. This gives the protein CASSQGQGWDTGELFF. The V and J genes are TRBV4-2 and TRBJ2-2, with 9 nucleotides matching TRBD1. The CDR3 has 16 amino acids. J was trimmed by 3 bases and V by 3 bases; bases with no gene match: 5. The germline V gene has CDR1 LGHNA and CDR2 YNFKEQ.